This TCR beta chain was recorded in a study of neurological immune-mediated disorders. This clonotype was found many times. Germline V lookup: CDR1 MGHRA, CDR2 YSYEKL. This CDR3 region has 17 residues. V was pared by 3 bases and J by 6 bases, with 12 bases of the junction left unmatched. From the 5' RACE reads, TCRdb called clonotypes with MiXCR, one entry per CDR3 protein. Of roughly 56,000 distinct CDR3 sequences in the sample, approximately 3.6% were seen once. The material sequenced was PBMCs. V gene TRBV4-1 combines with J gene TRBJ2-2; TRBD2 aligns across 8 bases. The TCR was taken from an older woman with multiple sclerosis. CDR3 in amino acids: CASSHHLLPGGSGELFF. CDR3 sequence (DNA): TGCGCCAGCAGCCATCATCTGTTACCGGGGGGGTCCGGGGAGCTGTTTTTT.